The subject of this entry is one T cell receptor (beta chain). This sample was included in a study of blood T cell repertoires in COVID-19. The cohort comprised adults aged about 18 to 90 years residing in 20 to 25 US areas. Sequencing used immunoSEQ multiplex PCR; TCRdb keeps in-frame clones, though not all of them. The sample has 190,000 or so clones, about 89% seen once. V lost 5 bases to trimming and J lost 0 bases; unmatched junction nucleotides: 5. The germline V gene encodes CDR1 SEHNR and CDR2 FQNEAQ (reference sequence). This CDR3 spans 15 amino acids. This chain connects TRBV7-9 to TRBJ2-3; 7 nucleotides line up with TRBD1. The sequence was collected from a woman younger than 30 who had recovered from COVID-19. The sample taken for sequencing was PBMCs or T cells enriched from blood (not recorded which). CDR3 nucleotide sequence: TGTGCCAGCAGCCCCAAGGACAGGAGCACAGATACGCAGTATTTT. Translating gives CASSPKDRSTDTQYF.